This T cell receptor (beta chain) was profiled in a study of CD8 T cells in ankylosing spondylitis. Each CDR3 protein gets one entry after TCRdb re-called the 5' RACE reads with MiXCR. The sample records about 220,000 distinct CDR3 sequences, about 7% being singletons. Trimming took 3 bases from V and 1 from J, leaving 10 bases between them. This CDR3 contains 14 residues. Germline CDR1 SGHKS, CDR2 YYEKEE (reference sequence). Study observations and caveats: With a CD8+ phenotype, disease-linked clones were relatively rare in peripheral blood. Made up of eight highly homologous variants, a TCR beta motif appeared characteristic of ankylosing spondylitis blood.

This clonotype was seen a few times. Its target is not known. The chain has TRBV5-5 and TRBJ2-5; the D gene is possibly TRBD1 (5 bases). The sequencing input was blood, either unsorted or a sorted T cell fraction (not recorded which). This clonotype was obtained from a male donor with ankylosing spondylitis. This CDR3 reads CASSYDSLQETQYF. The DNA for the CDR3 is TGTGCCAGCAGCTACGACAGTCTCCAAGAGACCCAGTACTTC.